Following are 3 T cell receptor beta chains from one sample sequenced in a study of T cell changes during pregnancy in multiple sclerosis. Data came from immunoSEQ multiplex PCR; TCRdb stores just in-frame clones and leaves some out. The data show about 62,000 clones, roughly 90% seen once. Material: peripheral blood, obtained in the second trimester of pregnancy. The receptors were sampled from a female donor in good health, enrolled as a control in a pregnancy study.

Note on this clone: Other DNA sequences in this sample translate to the same CDR3. The CDR3 loop is CASSEGPYGYTF. The CDR3 DNA reads TGTGCCAGCTCAGAGGGCCCCTATGGCTACACCTTC. The chain recombines TRBV18 with TRBJ1-2; the D is unclear. The CDR3 spans 12 residues. Trimming left V 5 bases short and J 4 bases short, with 8 bases between. Germline V gene lookup returns CDR1 KGHSH and CDR2 LQKENI.

The V call is TRBV5-1, the J call TRBJ2-1; 9 nucleotides align to TRBD2. CDR1 is SGHRS, CDR2 YFSETQ, per germline. The CDR3 has 19 residues. V shed 7 bases and J 0 bases; nucleotides not matched to a gene: 17. In nucleotides, the CDR3 is TGCGCCAGCTGGCCTTTGGCGGGGGGGGCCGACGACTCCTACAATGAGCAGTTCTTC. This codes for CASWPLAGGADDSYNEQFF.

This clone was seen a single time. V and J are TRBV18 and TRBJ2-1, with D possibly matching TRBD2 (5 bases). V lost 6 bases and J 10 bases, leaving 10 bases between the germline ends. The CDR3 sequence is 11 residues long. CDR1 KGHSH and CDR2 LQKENI come from the germline V gene. DNA for the CDR3: TGTGCCAGCTCGATAGAGCGGGAGCAGTTCTTC. Translating it yields CASSIEREQFF.